The source of this T cell receptor beta chain is a study of blood T cell repertoires in COVID-19. Study information: Italy, Spain and the United States were the sources of the convalescent and acute COVID-19 samples. T cells, B-cell-depleted T cells, or PBMCs provided the cDNA or gDNA that served as material.

This clone was picked up a small number of times. Per the original data handling: Amplification of reference gene primers was used by the study to estimate nucleated cell counts. TCRdb's table, derived via immunoSEQ multiplex PCR, lists solely in-frame clones and lacks some. The D gene and trimming were derived from the DNA, and the V and J assignments and clone size from that table. The table shows some 170,000 clones, with approximately 86% occurring only once. Trimming took off 7 bases at V and 4 bases at J, with 20 bases between the two ends. This CDR3 spans 16 amino acids. Germline CDR1 reads LNHDA; CDR2 reads SQIVND (reference sequence).

V is TRBV19 and J is TRBJ1-3; a possible D gene is TRBD1 (5 bases). This TCR derives from a woman aged 45-59 years with acute or convalescent COVID-19. The sample consisted of peripheral blood. The CDR3 spells CASTIEGGTVGNTIYF. CDR3 coding DNA: TGTGCCAGTACCATCGAAGGAGGGACTGTCGGAAACACCATATATTTT.